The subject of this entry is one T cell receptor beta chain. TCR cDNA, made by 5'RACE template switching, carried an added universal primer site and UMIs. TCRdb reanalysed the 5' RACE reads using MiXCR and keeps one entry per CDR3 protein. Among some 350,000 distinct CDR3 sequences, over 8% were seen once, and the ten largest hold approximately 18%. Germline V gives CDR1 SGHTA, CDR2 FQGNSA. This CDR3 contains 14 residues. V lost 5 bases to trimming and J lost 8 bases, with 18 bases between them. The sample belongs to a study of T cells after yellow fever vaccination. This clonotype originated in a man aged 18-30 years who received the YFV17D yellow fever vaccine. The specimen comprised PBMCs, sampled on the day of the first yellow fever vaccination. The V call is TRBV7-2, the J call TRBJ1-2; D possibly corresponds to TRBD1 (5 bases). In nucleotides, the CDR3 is TGTGCCAGCAGCCTCAGGGCCCAATGGGAAGGCTACACCTTC. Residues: CASSLRAQWEGYTF.